This T cell receptor (beta chain) is from a study of Graves' ophthalmopathy and Graves' hyperthyroidism. Findings and caveats of the study: Progression of ophthalmopathy was predicted by the model with about 67% sensitivity and less than 85% specificity.

Turning to this clonotype: Its matching antigen is unknown.

Using RNA transcripts, the TCR beta CDR3 regions were amplified. The first-round RT-PCR employed HTBI primers together with the Qiagen OneStep RT-PCR kit. A multiplex PCR was then performed as the second round. One entry per CDR3 protein results from TCRdb running MiXCR on the multiplex PCR reads. Of around 660,000 distinct CDR3 sequences listed, approximately 39% are singletons. Per germline, CDR1 LNHNV and CDR2 YYDKDF (reference sequence). V lost 3 bases, J lost 2 bases, and 14 bases lay in between. The CDR3 runs 16 residues. The receptor's source is an adult man with Graves' ophthalmopathy. The source material was peripheral blood. This chain links TRBV15 with TRBJ1-5; weak D call: TRBD1 (6 bases). CDR3 sequence: CATSSVDSGGNQPQHF. CDR3 bases: TGTGCCACCAGCAGTGTGGACAGCGGGGGCAATCAGCCCCAGCATTTT.